This T cell receptor (beta chain) is drawn from a study of control samples from healthy donors and cancer patients (TCRdb year 2020). This clone was counted only a few times. The clone's antigen remains unknown. Base qualities are not provided; no much larger clone lies one nucleotide away. From cysteine to phenylalanine, the CDR3 is 15 amino acids long. Only the CDR3 DNA is retained, 45 bases long and in frame from the first base. From a lookup of the germline V gene, CDR1 and CDR2 are MDHEN and SYDVKM. V ends up 2 bases short and J 2 bases short, with an unmatched junction base count of 3. Receptors were amplified or captured by the immunoSEQ multiplex PCR assay. Drawn from immuneACCESS, this table holds only the in-frame rearrangements with V and J called that TCRdb kept. Clones are partly lost; checked studies trace under half to an unresolved V gene and leave the rest unexplained. Present in this sample are approximately 100,000 clones, 88% of which were seen just once. The ten largest clones capture roughly 13% of the sample.

The chain employs TRBV28 and TRBJ2-7; TRBD2 agrees with 10 junctional bases. Sequenced sample: blood. This receptor was taken from a man aged 30 to 45 in good health. Here is the DNA: TGTGCCAGCAGTTTACCGGGACTAGCGACCTACGAGCAGTACTTC. This yields the protein CASSLPGLATYEQYF. Here the CDR3 is joined to the reference TRBV28 and TRBJ2-7 genes, and the full variable domain is: DVKVTQSSRYLVKRTGEKVFLECVQDMDHENMFWYRQDPGLGLRLIYFSYDVKMKEKGDIPEGYSVSREKKERFSLILESASTNQTSMYLCASSLPGLATYEQYFGPGTRLTVT.